This TCR beta chain originates from a study of T cell repertoires in cytomegalovirus infection. Trimming removed 7 bases at V and 0 bases at J, with 8 bases between. Germline V gene lookup returns CDR1 SEHNR and CDR2 FQNEAQ (reference sequence). The CDR3 covers 13 residues. Via MiXCR, TCRdb re-called the reads, giving one row per CDR3 protein. The sample lists about 920,000 distinct CDR3 sequences, approximately 31% occurring once. This clonotype was seen at least ten times. Its antigen remains unidentified. The sample was cultured CD8+ T cells from PBMCs, taken from culture after CMV antigen stimulation. The TCR was taken from a human donor in good health (CMV status not recorded). Some clones in this sample may be carry-over from other donors' samples. V and J are TRBV7-9 and TRBJ2-3; D call uncertain. The CDR3 spells CASTLASTDTQYF. The CDR3 DNA is TGTGCCAGCACGTTAGCTAGCACAGATACGCAGTATTTT.